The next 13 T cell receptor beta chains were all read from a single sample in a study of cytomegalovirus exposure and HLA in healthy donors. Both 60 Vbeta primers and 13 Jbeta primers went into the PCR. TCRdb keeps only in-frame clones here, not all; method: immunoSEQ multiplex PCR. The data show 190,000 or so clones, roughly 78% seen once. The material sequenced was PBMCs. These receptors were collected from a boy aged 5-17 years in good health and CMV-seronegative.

The CDR3 loop is CASSHTGWATQYF. As DNA, the CDR3 is TGTGCCAGCAGCCACACAGGGTGGGCGACCCAGTACTTC. The chain employs TRBV11-2 and TRBJ2-5; tentative D call: TRBD1 (6 bases). The V gene lost 5 bases and the J gene lost 7 bases, with 14 bases spanning the gap. Germline CDR1 reads SGHAT; CDR2 reads FQNNGV. CDR3 length: 13 amino acids.

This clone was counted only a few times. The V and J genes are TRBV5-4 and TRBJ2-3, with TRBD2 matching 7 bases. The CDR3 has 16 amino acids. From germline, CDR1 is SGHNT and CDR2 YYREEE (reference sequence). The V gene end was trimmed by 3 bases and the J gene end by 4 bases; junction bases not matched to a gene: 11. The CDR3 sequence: CASSSWGGEGSDTQYF. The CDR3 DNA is TGTGCCAGCAGCTCTTGGGGGGGGGAAGGTTCAGATACGCAGTATTTT.

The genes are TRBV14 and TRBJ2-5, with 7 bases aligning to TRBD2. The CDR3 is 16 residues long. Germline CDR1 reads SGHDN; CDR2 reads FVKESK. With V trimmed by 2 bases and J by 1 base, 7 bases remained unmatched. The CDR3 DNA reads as TGTGCCAGCAGCCAACGGGGTGGCGGGGGCCAAGAGACCCAGTACTTC. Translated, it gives CASSQRGGGGQETQYF.

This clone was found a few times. CDR3 protein: CASSVGGTSSQAFF. CDR3 in DNA: TGTGCCAGCAGCGTAGGGGGGACATCTTCCCAAGCTTTCTTT. The chain combines TRBV9 with TRBJ1-1, with D possibly being TRBD1 (6 bases). This CDR3 is 14 amino acids long. CDR1 is SGDLS, CDR2 YYNGEE, per germline. V was clipped by 0 bases and J by 9 bases, with 15 bases between them.

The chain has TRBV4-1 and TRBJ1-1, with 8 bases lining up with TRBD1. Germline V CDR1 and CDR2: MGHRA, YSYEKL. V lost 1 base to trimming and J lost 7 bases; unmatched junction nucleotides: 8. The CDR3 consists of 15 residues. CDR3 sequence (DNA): TGCGCCAGCAGCCAAGTCCTAAACAGGGGGGTTGAAGCTTTCTTT. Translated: CASSQVLNRGVEAFF.

Written as DNA, the CDR3 is TGTGCCAGCAGGGGTCGGGGTACCCCCTACGAGCAGTACTTC. Translation: CASRGRGTPYEQYF. The rearrangement links TRBV27 to TRBJ2-7, with a weak D call TRBD2 (5 bases). This CDR3 spans 14 amino acids. Deletions cut 6 bases from V and 2 bases from J, with 14 bases between. Per germline, CDR1 MNHEY and CDR2 SMNVEV (reference sequence).

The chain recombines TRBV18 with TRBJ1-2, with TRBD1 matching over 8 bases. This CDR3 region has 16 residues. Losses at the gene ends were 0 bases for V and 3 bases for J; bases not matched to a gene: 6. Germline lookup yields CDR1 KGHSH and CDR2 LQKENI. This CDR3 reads CASSPPAGGAYYGYTF. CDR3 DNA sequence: TGTGCCAGCTCACCACCGGCAGGGGGCGCCTACTATGGCTACACCTTC. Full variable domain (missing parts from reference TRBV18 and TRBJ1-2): NAGVMQNPRHLVRRRGQEARLRCSPMKGHSHVYWYRQLPEEGLKFMVYLQKENIIDESGMPKERFSAEFPKEGPSILRIQQVVRGDSAAYFCASSPPAGGAYYGYTFGSGTRLTVV.

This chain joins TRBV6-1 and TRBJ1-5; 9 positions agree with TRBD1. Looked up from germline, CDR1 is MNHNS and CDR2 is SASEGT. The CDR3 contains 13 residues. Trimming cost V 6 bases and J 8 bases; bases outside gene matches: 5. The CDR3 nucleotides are TGTGCCAGCAGGGGACAGGGCTTGGAGCCCCAGCATTTT. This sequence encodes CASRGQGLEPQHF.

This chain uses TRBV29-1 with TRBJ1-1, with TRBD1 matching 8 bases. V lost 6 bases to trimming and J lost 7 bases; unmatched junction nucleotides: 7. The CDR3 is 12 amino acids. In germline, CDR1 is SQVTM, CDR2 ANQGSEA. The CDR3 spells CSVAGQVGEAFF. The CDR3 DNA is TGCAGCGTCGCGGGACAGGTTGGTGAAGCTTTCTTT.

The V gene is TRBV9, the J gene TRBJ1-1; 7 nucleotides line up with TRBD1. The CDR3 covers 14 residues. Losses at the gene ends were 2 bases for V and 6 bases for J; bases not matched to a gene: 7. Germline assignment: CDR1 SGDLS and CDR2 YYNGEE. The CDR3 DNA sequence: TGTGCCAGCAGCGTTCGAGGGGACAGATCTGAAGCTTTCTTT. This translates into CASSVRGDRSEAFF.

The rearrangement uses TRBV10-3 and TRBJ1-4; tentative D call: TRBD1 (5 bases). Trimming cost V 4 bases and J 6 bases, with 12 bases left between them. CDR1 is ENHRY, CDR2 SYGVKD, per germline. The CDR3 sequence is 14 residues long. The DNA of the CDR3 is TGTGCCATCAGTGGAGTCGGAGGGGATGAAAAACTGTTTTTT. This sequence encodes CAISGVGGDEKLFF.

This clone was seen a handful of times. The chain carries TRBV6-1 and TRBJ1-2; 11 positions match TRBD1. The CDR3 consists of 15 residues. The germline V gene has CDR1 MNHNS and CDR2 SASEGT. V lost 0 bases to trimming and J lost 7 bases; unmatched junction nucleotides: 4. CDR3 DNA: TGTGCCAGCAGTGAAGCGCTAGGACAGGGGGCTGGCTACACCTTC. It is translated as CASSEALGQGAGYTF.

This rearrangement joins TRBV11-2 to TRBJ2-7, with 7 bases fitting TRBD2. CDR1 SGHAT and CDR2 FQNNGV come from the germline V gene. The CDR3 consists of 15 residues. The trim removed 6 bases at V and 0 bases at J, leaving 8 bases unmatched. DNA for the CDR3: TGTGCCAGCAGACGACTAGCCGGAAGCTCCTACGAGCAGTACTTC. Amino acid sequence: CASRRLAGSSYEQYF.